This TCR beta chain came from a study of T cells in Graves' hyperthyroidism and ophthalmopathy. Study-level points and caveats: The majority of expanded thyroid clonotypes above 0.001 also appeared in blood. Model-based prediction identified ophthalmopathy a median 6.5 months prior to its onset.

Template material for amplifying TCR beta CDR3 regions consisted of RNA transcripts. During a first-round RT-PCR of the TCR CDR3, the HTBI primer set was used. TCRdb re-called the multiplex PCR reads through MiXCR, storing one row per CDR3 protein. The profile shows some 500,000 distinct CDR3 sequences, more than 15% of them singletons. To note about this clonotype: Antigen specificity is unknown.

V dropped 5 bases and J dropped 0; count of bases not matched to a gene: 6. This CDR3 is 16 amino acids long. Germline assignment: CDR1 DFQATT and CDR2 SNEGSKA (reference sequence). Each ophthalmopathy patient scored at least 3 on the Clinical Activity Score and at least 4 on NOSPECS grade, with duration under 3 months. In making diagnoses, clinical symptoms, serum thyroxine and TRAb, thyroid ultrasound and orbital computed tomography were all used. This sequence joins TRBV20-1 and TRBJ2-3; 12 bases are a match to TRBD2. The sample consisted of blood. The receptor comes from a woman in her thirties with Graves' ophthalmopathy. DNA for the CDR3: TGCAGTGCTGAAAGGGGACTAGCGGGTAGCACAGATACGCAGTATTTT. This translates into CSAERGLAGSTDTQYF.